The rows below give T cell receptor beta chains drawn from one sample of a study of T-cell memory formation after mild COVID-19. TCRdb ran MiXCR on the 5' RACE reads and lists one entry per CDR3 protein. Among around 130,000 distinct CDR3 sequences listed, approximately 6.2% were seen once. The sequencing input was PBMCs or a T cell subset sorted from them (not recorded which). Source of these receptors: an adult woman who had mild COVID-19 (a few samples of this study predate the infection). Cell type and time point are not known. Each CDR3 is given with its conserved first and last residue. D genes are given only for firm matches. Clone size appears in some rows only: once, few, many, or a class for an expanded clone.

cdr3_nt | cdr3_aa | j_call | v_call | d_call | clone_size
TGCAGTGCTAGTTCGGGTACCAATGAAAAACTGTTTTTT | CSASSGTNEKLFF | TRBJ1-4 | TRBV20-1 | . | many
TGTGCCAGCAGCTCCCTTAGCTCGAGGATGAATGAGCAGTTCTTC | CASSSLSSRMNEQFF | TRBJ2-1 | TRBV11-3 | . | .
TGTGCCAGCAGCTTAAACACAGGGACCTACAATGAGCAGTTCTTC | CASSLNTGTYNEQFF | TRBJ2-1 | TRBV11-3 | . | few
TGTGCCAGCAGTCAGAGGAGTAGCGGGAGGTACGAGCAGTACTTC | CASSQRSSGRYEQYF | TRBJ2-7 | TRBV6-2/TRBV6-3 | TRBD2 | few
TGTGCCAGCAGTACGGACAGCCGAAGTGGTTCACCCCTCCACTTT | CASSTDSRSGSPLHF | TRBJ1-6 | TRBV2 | . | few
TGTGCCAGCAGCTTAAGCGACCACAATGAGCAGTTCTTC | CASSLSDHNEQFF | TRBJ2-1 | TRBV11-3 | . | .
TGTGCCAGCAGTCGACAGGGTAGAGGCTACGAGCAGTACTTC | CASSRQGRGYEQYF | TRBJ2-7 | TRBV12-3/TRBV12-4 | TRBD1 | .
TGTGCCAGCAGCCGTAGCGTAGCGAACACCGGGGAGCTGTTTTTT | CASSRSVANTGELFF | TRBJ2-2 | TRBV6-2/TRBV6-3 | . | .
TGTGCCAGCATGGACAGTCACACCGGGGAGCTGTTTTTT | CASMDSHTGELFF | TRBJ2-2 | TRBV12-3/TRBV12-4 | . | many
TGCGCCAGCAGTTCGAGGGGGACGTTGGGCCACGAGCAGTACTTC | CASSSRGTLGHEQYF | TRBJ2-7 | TRBV5-1 | . | .
TGTGCCAGCACCTCACTGGGGACAGGCACTGAAGCTTTCTTT | CASTSLGTGTEAFF | TRBJ1-1 | TRBV27 | TRBD1 | .
TGTGCCAGCAGCTTAGCGCCGGCGGGGAGCACCTACGAGCAGTACTTC | CASSLAPAGSTYEQYF | TRBJ2-7 | TRBV7-2 | . | few
TGTGCCAGCAGCTCAACGACGGCCCAAGAGACCCAGTACTTC | CASSSTTAQETQYF | TRBJ2-5 | TRBV7-6 | . | .
TGTGCCAGCAGCTTTGGCGGATCGGACAGGGGGTATTTT | CASSFGGSDRGYF | TRBJ2-3 | TRBV7-8 | TRBD1 | .
TGTGCCAGCAGTGAGACATCTCTCGAGCAGTTCTTC | CASSETSLEQFF | TRBJ2-1 | TRBV2 | . | .
TGTGCCACCAGTGCCCGGGACAGGAACTACAATGAGCAGTTCTTC | CATSARDRNYNEQFF | TRBJ2-1 | TRBV24-1 | TRBD1 | .
TGTGCCTGGAGTGTACTTGGCAGTATTTACGAGCAGTACTTC | CAWSVLGSIYEQYF | TRBJ2-7 | TRBV30 | . | few
TGTGCCAGCCACCGCCCCCAATCGGGATCCAATGAAAAACTGTTTTTT | CASHRPQSGSNEKLFF | TRBJ1-4 | TRBV7-2 | . | .
TGTGCCAGCAGATCAGCCTCCGCAACCGGGGAGCTGTTTTTT | CASRSASATGELFF | TRBJ2-2 | TRBV6-5 | . | few
TGTGCCAGCAGCTTTCGGGGTACTGAGTCTTTCTTT | CASSFRGTESFF | TRBJ1-1 | TRBV7-9 | . | few
TGCGCCAGCAGCTTGGGGAGTTGGGGACAGGGGGCACTTTCCGAGCAGTACTTC | CASSLGSWGQGALSEQYF | TRBJ2-7 | TRBV5-1 | TRBD1 | .